This T cell receptor (beta chain) was found in a study of shared clonotypes between healthy human individuals. CDR3 size: 16 residues. V lost 2 bases and J 5 bases, leaving 21 bases between the germline ends. Germline V gene sequence: CDR1 GTSNPN, CDR2 SVGIG (reference sequence). CD8 cells regarded as naive lacked CD45RO, were positively chosen for CCR7, and omitted terminally differentiated effector memory CD45RA+ cells. The assay ran at deep level. Clones were sequenced by immunoSEQ multiplex PCR, and TCRdb holds only the in-frame ones, with some missing. This sample carries around 580,000 clones, about 98% of them seen once, and the ten largest clones take 0.3%.

The V gene is TRBV30, the J gene TRBJ1-1, with D possibly TRBD1 on 5 matching bases. This receptor was obtained from a man aged 30 to 45 in good health. Sequenced sample: naive CD8+ T cells sorted from blood. Here the CDR3 reads CAWSPGAHLSGTEAFF. The CDR3 DNA is TGTGCCTGGAGTCCCGGGGCACACCTGTCGGGGACTGAAGCTTTCTTT.